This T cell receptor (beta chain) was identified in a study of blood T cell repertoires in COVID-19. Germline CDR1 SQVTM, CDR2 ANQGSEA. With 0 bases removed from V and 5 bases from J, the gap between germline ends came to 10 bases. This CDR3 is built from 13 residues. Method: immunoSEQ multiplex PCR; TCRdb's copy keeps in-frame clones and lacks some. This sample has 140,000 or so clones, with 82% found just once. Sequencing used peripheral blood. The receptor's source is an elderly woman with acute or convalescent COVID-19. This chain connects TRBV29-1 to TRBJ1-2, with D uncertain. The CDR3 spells CSVEDQTGYGYTF. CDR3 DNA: TGCAGCGTTGAAGATCAGACGGGGTATGGCTACACCTTC.